This TCR beta chain came from a study of cytomegalovirus exposure and HLA in healthy donors. General study points: According to an earlier analysis, most TCR beta V segments yielded productive rearrangements about 90% or about 30% of the time. Researchers left out some V segments, among them TRBV6-2 and TRBV6-3, as indistinguishable. Sequencing likely caused a cluster of highly shared sequence variants.

The length of the CDR3 is 13 residues. Germline CDR1 and CDR2: LGHNA and YSLEER. The junction had 7 bases not matched to a gene; V was cut back by 3 bases and J by 8 bases. With 60 Vbeta and 13 Jbeta primers, the PCR was carried out. Clones were read by immunoSEQ multiplex PCR, and TCRdb kept only the in-frame ones, dropping some. The sample shows over 85,000 clones, 76% of them seen only once. Concerning this clone itself: The target antigen is unknown.

Sample: PBMCs. The clonotype comes from a man aged 30-40 years in good health and CMV-seropositive. The chain links TRBV4-3 to TRBJ2-7, with 7 bases fitting TRBD1. The DNA of the CDR3 is TGCGCCAGCAGCCAGGAACCGGGACAGAAGCAGTACTTC. Its protein is CASSQEPGQKQYF.